Below, 21 T cell receptor beta chains from the same sample are listed, as sequenced in a study of cytotoxic CD8 clonotypes in ibrutinib-treated CLL (dated by TCRdb to the early 2020s). Libraries were constructed by the immunoSEQ multiplex PCR assay. This is the immuneACCESS table as TCRdb keeps it, with only in-frame sequences that have V and J called. A part of the clones is gone; compared with another copy, unresolved V genes explain less than half, and the rest is unexplained. Across this sample there are fewer than 400,000 clones, with under 70% seen only once. About 6.7% of the sample goes to the ten largest clones. This specimen was PBMCs, taken after 36 months of ibrutinib treatment. The receptors were sampled from a human donor with chronic lymphocytic leukemia.

CDR3 sequence reads: CASSLFRGVNEQFF. CDR3 in DNA: TGTGCCAGCAGCCTTTTTAGGGGTGTGAATGAGCAGTTCTTC. The rearrangement uses TRBV7-2 and TRBJ2-1; D is possibly TRBD1 (5 bases). CDR1 is SGHTA and CDR2 is FQGNSA in the germline V gene. V was trimmed by 5 bases and J by 7 bases, leaving 15 bases between them. The CDR3 extends over 14 amino acids.

The chain is built from TRBV5-5 and TRBJ2-7; D possibly corresponds to TRBD1 (5 bases). V was trimmed by 4 bases and J by 3 bases, leaving 20 bases between them. The length of the CDR3 is 16 residues. Germline V gene lookup returns CDR1 SGHKS and CDR2 YYEKEE (reference sequence). The CDR3 DNA follows: TGTGCCAGCAGCCAGGGCTCAGGGTTTGGAATCTACGAGCAGTACTTC. It is translated as CASSQGSGFGIYEQYF.

The rearrangement joins TRBV18 to TRBJ2-7; D gene uncertain. V was pared by 4 bases and J by 5 bases, with 6 bases between. CDR3 size: 11 residues. Germline lookup yields CDR1 KGHSH and CDR2 LQKENI. The CDR3 DNA is TGTGCCAGCTCACAAAAGAACGAGCAGTACTTC. Protein sequence: CASSQKNEQYF.

This clone was counted once. The chain couples TRBV25-1 to TRBJ1-2, with a possible D match to TRBD1 (5 bases). V dropped 1 base and J dropped 2 bases, with 11 bases sitting between them. Looked up from germline, CDR1 is MGHDK and CDR2 is SYGVNS. This CDR3 is 15 amino acids long. The CDR3 DNA sequence: TGTGCCAGCAGTGAATCGGGGCAGCTCAACTATGGCTACACCTTC. It codes for CASSESGQLNYGYTF.

This clone has a single count. This chain links TRBV5-6 with TRBJ1-6; possibly TRBD1 for D (5 bases). CDR3 length equals 16 residues. Between the trimmed V and J ends, which lost 2 bases and 3 bases, there was a span of 12 bases. Germline V gene sequence: CDR1 SGHDT, CDR2 YYEEEE. Here the CDR3 reads CASSFDRGVYNSPLHF. The CDR3 DNA reads TGTGCCAGCAGCTTCGACAGAGGGGTCTATAATTCACCCCTCCACTTT.

This clone showed up just a few times. The chain couples TRBV15 to TRBJ1-6; D is unresolved. The germline CDR1 and CDR2 sequences are LNHNV and YYDKDF (reference sequence). Trimming left V 8 bases short and J 0 bases short, with 8 bases between. The CDR3 is made up of 14 amino acids. The CDR3 reads CATGRSSYNSPLHF. The CDR3, as DNA: TGTGCCACCGGAAGGAGCTCCTATAATTCACCCCTCCACTTT.

The V call is TRBV4-1, the J call TRBJ2-1; D not resolved. The V end was cut by 1 base, the J end by 7 bases, with 8 bases between. This CDR3 spans 13 amino acids. The germline gives CDR1 MGHRA, CDR2 YSYEKL. The CDR3 coding sequence is TGCGCCAGCAGCCAAGTTTTGTGGAATGAGCAGTTCTTC. Amino acids: CASSQVLWNEQFF.

The rearrangement uses TRBV5-4 and TRBJ2-5; perhaps TRBD1 as D (8 bases). Trimming took 4 bases from V and 5 from J, leaving 18 bases between them. Looked up from germline, CDR1 is SGHNT and CDR2 is YYREEE (reference sequence). This CDR3 contains 15 residues. CDR3 nucleotide sequence: TGTGCCAGCAGCCCCGCTGACAGGGGAGGGGAGACCCAGTACTTC. Its protein product is CASSPADRGGETQYF.

This clone appeared once. The DNA for the CDR3 is TGCAGCGTTTCCCCCAGGGGCAGGGGCTACGAGCAGTACTTC. It is translated as CSVSPRGRGYEQYF. The chain carries TRBV29-1 and TRBJ2-7; the D gene is possibly TRBD1 (6 bases). CDR3 length equals 14 residues. Germline lookup yields CDR1 SQVTM and CDR2 ANQGSEA. The V and J ends lost 5 bases and 3 bases respectively, with 17 bases between them.

The V and J genes are TRBV15 and TRBJ2-2; 7 nucleotides agree with TRBD2. Trimming cost V 1 base and J 4 bases; bases outside gene matches: 9. Germline V gene sequence: CDR1 LNHNV, CDR2 YYDKDF (reference sequence). The CDR3 contains 17 residues. Here the CDR3 reads CATSRGPAGISTGELFF. CDR3 DNA sequence: TGTGCCACCAGCAGAGGCCCAGCGGGGATCAGCACCGGGGAGCTGTTTTTT.

This chain's CDR3 is CVRSLARAGQETQYF. The DNA for the CDR3 is TGTGTCAGAAGCTTAGCGAGGGCTGGACAAGAGACCCAGTACTTC. V gene TRBV7-5 combines with J gene TRBJ2-5; the table's D gene call, TRBD2, was not cross checked with the DNA. TRBV7-5 is a pseudogene segment. This CDR3 has 15 residues.

The chain couples TRBV11-1 to TRBJ1-3; D remains ambiguous. Trimming took 2 bases from V and 2 from J, leaving 10 bases between them. CDR1 is SGHAT and CDR2 is FQDESV in the germline V gene (reference sequence). The CDR3 totals 15 residues. CDR3 residues: CASSLPGPPGNTIYF. CDR3 in DNA: TGTGCCAGCAGCTTACCCGGGCCCCCTGGAAACACCATATATTTT.

This chain uses TRBV19 with TRBJ1-4; D may be TRBD1 (5 bases). The CDR3 extends over 12 amino acids. Germline lookup yields CDR1 LNHDA and CDR2 SQIVND (reference sequence). Between the trimmed V and J ends, which lost 9 bases and 14 bases, there was a span of 19 bases. CDR3 sequence: CASAQGRGGLFF. CDR3 in DNA: TGTGCCAGCGCCCAGGGCCGGGGCGGGCTGTTTTTT. Complete variable domain (other parts from reference TRBV19 and TRBJ1-4): DGGITQSPKYLFRKEGQNVTLSCEQNLNHDAMYWYRQDPGQGLRLIYYSQIVNDFQKGDIAEGYSVSREKKESFPLTVTSAQKNPTAFYLCASAQGRGGLFFGSGTQLSVL.

In this sample, this clone turned up once. J is TRBJ1-4 and V is TRBV29-1; D call uncertain. This CDR3 comprises 13 residues. Trimming removed 4 bases at V and 4 bases at J, with 10 bases between. Germline CDR1 SQVTM, CDR2 ANQGSEA. The CDR3 reads CSVGNGVNEKLFF. The CDR3 region has the DNA TGCAGCGTTGGAAACGGGGTTAATGAAAAACTGTTTTTT.

This clone occurred a few times. CDR3 protein: CASSPGETQYF. DNA for the CDR3: TGTGCCAGCAGCCCCGGAGAGACCCAGTACTTC. J is TRBJ2-5 and V is TRBV6-5; no firm D call. V was clipped by 6 bases and J by 4 bases, with 6 bases between them. Germline-derived CDR1 and CDR2 are MNHEY and SVGAGI. This CDR3 is 11 amino acids long.

Here the CDR3 DNA reads TGTGCCTGGAGTACAGGACTCGCGAATGAGCAGTTCTTC. Its protein is CAWSTGLANEQFF. V usage is TRBV30 and J usage is TRBJ2-1; the D call may be TRBD1 or TRBD2 (5 bases each). Trimming left V 2 bases short and J 7 bases short, with 12 bases between. Germline lookup yields CDR1 GTSNPN and CDR2 SVGIG (reference sequence). CDR3 size: 13 residues.

The V and J genes are TRBV10-2 and TRBJ2-5; TRBD2 aligns across 9 bases. The CDR3 runs to 15 residues. From germline, CDR1 is WSHSY and CDR2 SAAADI. V dropped 6 bases and J dropped 5; count of bases not matched to a gene: 10. CDR3 loop: CASRESGGWWETQYF. CDR3 nucleotide sequence: TGCGCCAGCAGGGAGAGCGGGGGGTGGTGGGAGACCCAGTACTTC.

This rearrangement joins TRBV6-1 to TRBJ1-2, with 10 bases matching TRBD1. This CDR3 is built from 13 residues. Germline V gene data show CDR1 as MNHNS and CDR2 as SASEGT. The ends lost 6 bases at V and 5 bases at J; junction bases unmatched: 3. The chain's CDR3 is CASRRDRGYGYTF. The CDR3 coding sequence is TGTGCCAGCAGGAGGGACAGGGGTTATGGCTACACCTTC.

This clone appeared a few times. This chain connects TRBV20-1 to TRBJ1-1, with a tentative D call TRBD1 (6 bases). This CDR3 spans 11 amino acids. Germline V gene sequence: CDR1 DFQATT, CDR2 SNEGSKA (reference sequence). Trimming stripped 5 bases from V and 4 bases from J, with 8 bases between. CDR3: CSAVGGTEAFF. The CDR3 DNA reads as TGCAGTGCTGTAGGGGGCACTGAAGCTTTCTTT.

For this clone: The identical CDR3 is also encoded by other nucleotide sequences in the sample. The V gene is TRBV5-6, the J gene TRBJ2-5; no reliable D call. The CDR3 extends over 13 amino acids. The germline V and J ends were trimmed by 4 bases and 5 bases, with 12 bases remaining between them. Germline V gives CDR1 SGHDT, CDR2 YYEEEE. The CDR3 spells CASSLLPGETQYF. Written as DNA, the CDR3 is TGTGCCAGCAGCCTTCTACCCGGGGAGACCCAGTACTTC.

This rearrangement joins TRBV18 to TRBJ1-2; D uncertain. V shed 4 bases and J shed 3 bases, with 6 bases lying between them. CDR1 and CDR2 (germline): KGHSH, LQKENI. CDR3 size: 12 residues. The CDR3 DNA is TGTGCCAGCTCACAAACAGACTATGGCTACACCTTC. Protein product: CASSQTDYGYTF.